This TCR beta chain was found in a study of T cells after somatic rescue of genetic block. Measured with immunoSEQ multiplex PCR; TCRdb has only the in-frame clones, and not every one. The profile shows approximately 88,000 clones, just under 90% of them singletons. Material: peripheral blood mononuclear cells (PBMCs). The TCR was taken from a woman between 18 and 30 years old.

The CDR3, as DNA: TGTGCCATCAGCCAGAGGGGAGGAGATGGCTACACCTTC. Protein: CAISQRGGDGYTF. The chain joins TRBV10-3 to TRBJ1-2; a weak D match, TRBD1 (5 bases). V was cut by 6 bases and J by 6 bases, with 14 bases left in between. CDR3 size: 13 residues. Germline V gene data show CDR1 as ENHRY and CDR2 as SYGVKD.